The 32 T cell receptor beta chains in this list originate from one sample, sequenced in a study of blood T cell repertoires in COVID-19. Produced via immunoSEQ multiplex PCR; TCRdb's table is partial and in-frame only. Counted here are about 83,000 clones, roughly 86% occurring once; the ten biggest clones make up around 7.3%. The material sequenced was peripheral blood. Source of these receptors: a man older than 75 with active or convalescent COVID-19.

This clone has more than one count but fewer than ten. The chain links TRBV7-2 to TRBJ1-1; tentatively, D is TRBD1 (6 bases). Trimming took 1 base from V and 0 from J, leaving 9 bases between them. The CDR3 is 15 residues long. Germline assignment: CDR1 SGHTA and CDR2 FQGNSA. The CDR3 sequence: CASSLEGDMNTEAFF. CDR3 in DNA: TGTGCCAGCAGCTTAGAGGGGGACATGAACACTGAAGCTTTCTTT.

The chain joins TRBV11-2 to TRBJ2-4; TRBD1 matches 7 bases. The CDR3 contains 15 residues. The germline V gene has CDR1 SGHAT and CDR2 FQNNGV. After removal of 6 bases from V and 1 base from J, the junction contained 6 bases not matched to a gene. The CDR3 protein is CASSSNRGAKNIQYF. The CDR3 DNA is TGTGCCAGCAGTTCTAACAGGGGTGCCAAAAACATTCAGTACTTC. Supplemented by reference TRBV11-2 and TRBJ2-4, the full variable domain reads EAGVAQSPRYKIIEKRQSVAFWCNPISGHATLYWYQQILGQGPKLLIQFQNNGVVDDSQLPKDRFSAERLKGVDSTLKIQPAKLEDSAVYLCASSSNRGAKNIQYFGAGTRLSVL.

In DNA, the CDR3 is TGTGCCAGCAGCCAAGAGGCCGTAACTAATGAAAAACTGTTTTTT. Residues: CASSQEAVTNEKLFF. The chain has TRBV14 and TRBJ1-4; no clear D. The CDR3 sequence is 15 residues long. Deletions cut 0 bases from V and 1 base from J, with 6 bases between. Per the germline V gene, CDR1 is SGHDN and CDR2 is FVKESK. The entire variable domain, with the rest obtained from reference TRBV14 and TRBJ1-4, is as follows: EAGVTQFPSHSVIEKGQTVTLRCDPISGHDNLYWYRRVMGKEIKFLLHFVKESKQDESGMPNNRFLAERTGGTYSTLKVQPAELEDSGVYFCASSQEAVTNEKLFFGSGTQLSVL.

CDR3 in amino acids: CATLRGQAISGNTIYF. As DNA, the CDR3 is TGTGCCACCCTTAGAGGACAGGCCATCTCTGGAAACACCATATATTTT. The genes are TRBV6-6 and TRBJ1-3; 7 bases are a match to TRBD1. V trimming: 10 bases; J trimming: 0 bases; junction bases outside the gene matches: 12. Germline V gives CDR1 MNHNY, CDR2 SVGAGI (reference sequence). CDR3 size: 16 residues.

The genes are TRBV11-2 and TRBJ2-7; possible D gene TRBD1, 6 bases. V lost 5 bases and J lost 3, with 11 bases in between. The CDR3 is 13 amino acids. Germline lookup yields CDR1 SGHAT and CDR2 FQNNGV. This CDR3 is CASSLQGHYEQYV. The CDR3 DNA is TGTGCCAGCAGCCTCCAGGGACACTACGAGCAGTACGTC.

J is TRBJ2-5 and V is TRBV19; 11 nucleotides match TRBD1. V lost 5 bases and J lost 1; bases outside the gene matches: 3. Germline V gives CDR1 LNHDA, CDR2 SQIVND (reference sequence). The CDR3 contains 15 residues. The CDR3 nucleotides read TGTGCCAGTAGTGTTGGGACAGGGGGCCAAGAGACCCAGTACTTC. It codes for CASSVGTGGQETQYF.

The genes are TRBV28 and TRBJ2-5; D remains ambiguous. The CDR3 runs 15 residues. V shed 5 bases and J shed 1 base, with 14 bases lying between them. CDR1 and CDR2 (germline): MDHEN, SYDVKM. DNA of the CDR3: TGTGCCAGCAGTGGGCCCGGTGGTGGCCAAGAGACCCAGTACTTC. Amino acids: CASSGPGGGQETQYF.

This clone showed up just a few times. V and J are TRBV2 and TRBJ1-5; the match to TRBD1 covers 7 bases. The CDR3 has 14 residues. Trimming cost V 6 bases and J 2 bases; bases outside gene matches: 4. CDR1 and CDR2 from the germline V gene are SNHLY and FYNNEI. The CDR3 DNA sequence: TGTGCCAGCAGAGGAGACAGGGGCAATCAGCCCCAGCATTTT. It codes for CASRGDRGNQPQHF. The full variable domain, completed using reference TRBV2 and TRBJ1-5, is EPEVTQTPSHQVTQMGQEVILRCVPISNHLYFYWYRQILGQKVEFLVSFYNNEISEKSEIFDDQFSVERPDGSNFTLKIRSTKLEDSAMYFCASRGDRGNQPQHFGDGTRLSIL.

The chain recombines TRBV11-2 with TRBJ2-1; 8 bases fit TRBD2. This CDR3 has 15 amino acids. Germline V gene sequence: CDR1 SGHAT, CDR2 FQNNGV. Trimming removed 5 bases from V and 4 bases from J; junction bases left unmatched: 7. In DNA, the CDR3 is TGTGCCAGCAGCCTACTACTAGCGGTGTACAATGAGCAGTTCTTC. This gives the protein CASSLLLAVYNEQFF.

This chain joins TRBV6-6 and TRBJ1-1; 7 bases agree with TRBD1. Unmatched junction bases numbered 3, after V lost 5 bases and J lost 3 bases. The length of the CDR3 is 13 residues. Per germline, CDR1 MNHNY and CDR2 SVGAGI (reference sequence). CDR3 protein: CASSTDRDTEAFF. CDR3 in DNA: TGTGCCAGCAGTACCGACAGGGACACTGAAGCTTTCTTT.

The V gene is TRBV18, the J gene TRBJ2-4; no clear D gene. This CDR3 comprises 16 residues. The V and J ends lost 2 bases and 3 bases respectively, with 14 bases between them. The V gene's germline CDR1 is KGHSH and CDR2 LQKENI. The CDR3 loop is CASSPKTGFDKNIQYF. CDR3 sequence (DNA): TGTGCCAGCTCACCAAAAACGGGTTTTGACAAAAACATTCAGTACTTC.

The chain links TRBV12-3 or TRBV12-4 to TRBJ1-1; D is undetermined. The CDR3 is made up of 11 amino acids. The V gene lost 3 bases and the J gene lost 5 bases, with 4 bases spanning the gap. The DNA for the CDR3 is TGTGCCAGCAGTTTTGTAACTGAAGCTTTCTTT. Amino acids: CASSFVTEAFF.

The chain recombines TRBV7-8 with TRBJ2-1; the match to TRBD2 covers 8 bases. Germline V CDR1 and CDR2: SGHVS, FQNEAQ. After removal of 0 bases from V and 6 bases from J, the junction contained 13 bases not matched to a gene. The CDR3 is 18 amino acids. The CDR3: CASSLAGLPGTSGNEQFF. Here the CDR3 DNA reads TGTGCCAGCAGCTTAGCTGGCTTGCCCGGTACTAGCGGCAATGAGCAGTTCTTC.

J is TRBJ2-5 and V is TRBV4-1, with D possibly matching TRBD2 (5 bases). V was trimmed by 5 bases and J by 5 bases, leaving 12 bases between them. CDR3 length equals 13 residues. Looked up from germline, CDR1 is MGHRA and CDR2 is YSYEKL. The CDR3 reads CASSATRGETQYF. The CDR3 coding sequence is TGCGCCAGCAGCGCCACTAGAGGGGAGACCCAGTACTTC.

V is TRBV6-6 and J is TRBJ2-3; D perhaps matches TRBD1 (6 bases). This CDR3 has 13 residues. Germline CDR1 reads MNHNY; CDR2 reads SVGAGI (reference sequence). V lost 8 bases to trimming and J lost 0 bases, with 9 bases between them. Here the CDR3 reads CASRTVSTDTQYF. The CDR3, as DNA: TGTGCCAGCCGGACAGTTAGCACAGATACGCAGTATTTT.

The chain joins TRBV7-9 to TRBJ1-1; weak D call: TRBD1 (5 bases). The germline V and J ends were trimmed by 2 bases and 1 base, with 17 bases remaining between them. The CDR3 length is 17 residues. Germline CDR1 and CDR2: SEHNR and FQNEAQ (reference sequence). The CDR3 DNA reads TGTGCCAGCAGCTTATGGGCCGCAGGGTCCGAGAACACTGAAGCTTTCTTT. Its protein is CASSLWAAGSENTEAFF. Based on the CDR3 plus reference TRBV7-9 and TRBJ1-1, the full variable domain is DTGVSQNPRHKITKRGQNVTFRCDPISEHNRLYWYRQTLGQGPEFLTYFQNEAQLEKSRLLSDRFSAERPKGSFSTLEIQRTEQGDSAMYLCASSLWAAGSENTEAFFGQGTRLTVV.

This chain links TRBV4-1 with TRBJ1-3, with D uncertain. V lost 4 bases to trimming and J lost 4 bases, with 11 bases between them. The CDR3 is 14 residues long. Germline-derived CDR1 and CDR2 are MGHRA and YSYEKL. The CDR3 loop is CASSLRDSGNTIYF. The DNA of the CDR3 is TGCGCCAGCAGCCTCCGGGATAGCGGAAACACCATATATTTT.

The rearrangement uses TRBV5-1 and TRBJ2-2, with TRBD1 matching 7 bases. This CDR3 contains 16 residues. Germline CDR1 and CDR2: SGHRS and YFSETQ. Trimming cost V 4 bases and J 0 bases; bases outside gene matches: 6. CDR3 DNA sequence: TGCGCCAGCAGCCCTAGGACAGGATCGAACACCGGGGAGCTGTTTTTT. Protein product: CASSPRTGSNTGELFF.

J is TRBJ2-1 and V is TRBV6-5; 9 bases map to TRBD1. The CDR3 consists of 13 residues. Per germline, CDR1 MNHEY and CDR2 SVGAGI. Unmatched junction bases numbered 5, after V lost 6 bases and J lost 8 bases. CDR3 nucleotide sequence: TGTGCCAGCAGCCGACAGGGGGTGGATGAGCAGTTCTTC. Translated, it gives CASSRQGVDEQFF.

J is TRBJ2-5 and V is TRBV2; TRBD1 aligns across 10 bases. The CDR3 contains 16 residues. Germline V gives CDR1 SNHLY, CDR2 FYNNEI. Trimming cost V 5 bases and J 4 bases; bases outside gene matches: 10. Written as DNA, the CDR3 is TGTGCCAGCAGTCAGACAGGGGGCGCGCTCCGAGAGACCCAGTACTTC. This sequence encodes CASSQTGGALRETQYF.

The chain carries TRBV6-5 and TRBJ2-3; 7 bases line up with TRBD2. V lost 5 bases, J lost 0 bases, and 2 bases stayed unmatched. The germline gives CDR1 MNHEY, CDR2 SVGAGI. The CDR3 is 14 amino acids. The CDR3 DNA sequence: TGTGCCAGCAGTCTAGCGGAAAGCACAGATACGCAGTATTTT. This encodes CASSLAESTDTQYF.

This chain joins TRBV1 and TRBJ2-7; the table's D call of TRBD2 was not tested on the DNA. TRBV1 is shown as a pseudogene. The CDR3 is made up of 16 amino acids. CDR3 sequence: CTSSQRSPGLAYEQYV. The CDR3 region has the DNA TGCACCAGCAGCCAGAGAAGTCCGGGACTGGCCTACGAGCAGTACGTC.

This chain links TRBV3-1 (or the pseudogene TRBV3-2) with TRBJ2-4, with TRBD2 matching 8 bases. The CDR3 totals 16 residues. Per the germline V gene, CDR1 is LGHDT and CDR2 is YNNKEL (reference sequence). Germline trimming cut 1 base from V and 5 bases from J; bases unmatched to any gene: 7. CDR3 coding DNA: TGTGCCAGCAGCCAAGTCGGGGGGGGCTACCAAAACATTCAGTACTTC. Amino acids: CASSQVGGGYQNIQYF.

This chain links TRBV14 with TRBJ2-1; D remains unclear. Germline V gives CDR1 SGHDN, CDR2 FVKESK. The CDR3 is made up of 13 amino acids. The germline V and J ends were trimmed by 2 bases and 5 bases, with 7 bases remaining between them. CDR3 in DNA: TGTGCCAGCAGCCAATTAGAGGACAATGAGCAGTTCTTC. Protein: CASSQLEDNEQFF. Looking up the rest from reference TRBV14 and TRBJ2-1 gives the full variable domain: EAGVTQFPSHSVIEKGQTVTLRCDPISGHDNLYWYRRVMGKEIKFLLHFVKESKQDESGMPNNRFLAERTGGTYSTLKVQPAELEDSGVYFCASSQLEDNEQFFGPGTRLTVL.

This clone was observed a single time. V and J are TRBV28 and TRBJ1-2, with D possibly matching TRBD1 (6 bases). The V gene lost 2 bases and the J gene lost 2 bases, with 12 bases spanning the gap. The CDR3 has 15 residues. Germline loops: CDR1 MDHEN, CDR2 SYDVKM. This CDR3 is CASSLKAGANYGYTF. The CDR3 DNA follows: TGTGCCAGCAGTTTAAAGGCAGGGGCGAACTATGGCTACACCTTC.

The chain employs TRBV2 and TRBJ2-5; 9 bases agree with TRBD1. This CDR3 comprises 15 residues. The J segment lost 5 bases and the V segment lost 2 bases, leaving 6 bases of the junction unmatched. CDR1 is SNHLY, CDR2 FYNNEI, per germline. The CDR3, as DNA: TGTGCCAGCAGTGAATTGGGACAGGGAGTGGAGACCCAGTACTTC. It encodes CASSELGQGVETQYF.

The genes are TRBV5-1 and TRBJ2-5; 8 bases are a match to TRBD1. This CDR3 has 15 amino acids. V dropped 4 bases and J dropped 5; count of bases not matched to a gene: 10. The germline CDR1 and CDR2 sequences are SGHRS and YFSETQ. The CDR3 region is CASSRGQGASETQYF. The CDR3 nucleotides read TGCGCCAGCAGCAGAGGACAGGGTGCGAGTGAGACCCAGTACTTC.

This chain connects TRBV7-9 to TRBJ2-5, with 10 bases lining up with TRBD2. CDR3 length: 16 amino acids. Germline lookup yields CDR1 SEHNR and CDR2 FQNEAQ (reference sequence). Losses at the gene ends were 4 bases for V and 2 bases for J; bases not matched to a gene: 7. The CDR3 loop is CASSSRAGGPQETQYF. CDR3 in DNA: TGTGCCAGCAGCTCAAGAGCGGGGGGGCCGCAAGAGACCCAGTACTTC.

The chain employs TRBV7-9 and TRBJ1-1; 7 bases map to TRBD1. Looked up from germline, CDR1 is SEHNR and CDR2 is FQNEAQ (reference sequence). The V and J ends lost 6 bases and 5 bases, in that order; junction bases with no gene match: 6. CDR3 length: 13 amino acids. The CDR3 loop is CASSQGQSTEAFF. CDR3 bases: TGTGCCAGCAGTCAGGGACAGTCTACTGAAGCTTTCTTT.

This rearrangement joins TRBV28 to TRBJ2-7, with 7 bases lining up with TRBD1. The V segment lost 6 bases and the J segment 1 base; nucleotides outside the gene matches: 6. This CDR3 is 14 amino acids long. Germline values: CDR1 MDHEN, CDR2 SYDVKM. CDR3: CASSRDRVSYEQYV. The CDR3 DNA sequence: TGTGCCAGCAGCCGCGACAGGGTGTCCTACGAGCAGTACGTC.

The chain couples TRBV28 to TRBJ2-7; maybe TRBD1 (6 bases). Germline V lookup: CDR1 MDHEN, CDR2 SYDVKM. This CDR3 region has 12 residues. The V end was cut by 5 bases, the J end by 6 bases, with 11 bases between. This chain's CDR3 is CASSLRGGEQYV. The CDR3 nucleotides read TGTGCCAGCAGTCTCAGGGGTGGCGAGCAGTACGTC.

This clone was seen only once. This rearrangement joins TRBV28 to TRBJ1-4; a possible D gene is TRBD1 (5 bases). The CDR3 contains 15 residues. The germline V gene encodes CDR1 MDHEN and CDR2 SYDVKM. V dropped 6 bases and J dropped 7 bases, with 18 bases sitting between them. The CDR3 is CASSPPGGGSEKLFF. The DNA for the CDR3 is TGTGCCAGCAGCCCTCCGGGGGGAGGGTCTGAAAAACTGTTTTTT.